Shown below are 27 T cell receptor beta chains from a single sample sequenced in a study of blood T cell repertoires in COVID-19. Libraries were prepared by immunoSEQ multiplex PCR; TCRdb keeps only in-frame clonotypes and omits some of them. This sample has 200,000 to 250,000 clones, with over 75% found just once. Sequencing used peripheral blood. These receptors came from a man aged 50 to 60 with acute or convalescent COVID-19.

The rearrangement links TRBV29-1 to TRBJ1-4, with TRBD1 matching over 7 bases. Germline lookup yields CDR1 SQVTM and CDR2 ANQGSEA. V was pared by 4 bases and J by 5 bases, with 4 bases of the junction left unmatched. The CDR3 is 13 residues long. CDR3 nucleotide sequence: TGCAGCGTTGTGATCAGGGGGAATGAAAAACTGTTTTTT. Amino acid sequence: CSVVIRGNEKLFF.

The CDR3 sequence is CASSPGWRSPLHF. The CDR3 coding sequence is TGTGCCAGCAGCCCAGGGTGGCGTTCACCCCTCCACTTT. The V gene is TRBV5-6, the J gene TRBJ1-6; the D gene is possibly TRBD1 (5 bases). Germline lookup yields CDR1 SGHDT and CDR2 YYEEEE. The CDR3 is 13 amino acids. V lost 4 bases, J lost 9 bases, and 11 bases lay in between.

CDR3 bases: TGTGCCAGTAGTCCCCCCCGGACTAGCGGGAGCACAGATACGCAGTATTTT. Translating it yields CASSPPRTSGSTDTQYF. The V and J genes are TRBV19 and TRBJ2-3; 11 positions match TRBD2. Germline CDR1 and CDR2: LNHDA and SQIVND (reference sequence). The CDR3 loop spans 17 amino acids. The J segment lost 0 bases and the V segment lost 5 bases, leaving 7 bases of the junction unmatched.

V usage is TRBV6-5 and J usage is TRBJ1-2, with a possible D match to TRBD1 (6 bases). CDR1 MNHEY and CDR2 SVGAGI come from the germline V gene. Trimming left V 2 bases short and J 4 bases short, with 14 bases between. This CDR3 comprises 15 residues. As DNA, the CDR3 is TGTGCCAGCAGTTACAGCTCAGGGGTGGGCTATGGCTACACCTTC. Translated: CASSYSSGVGYGYTF.

This chain connects TRBV29-1 to TRBJ1-2; 8 nucleotides agree with TRBD1. J was trimmed by 5 bases and V by 7 bases; bases with no gene match: 3. This CDR3 contains 11 residues. CDR1 SQVTM and CDR2 ANQGSEA come from the germline V gene. The CDR3 loop is CSGGDRYGYTF. The CDR3 DNA reads TGCAGCGGGGGGGACAGGTATGGCTACACCTTC. The entire variable domain, with the rest obtained from reference TRBV29-1 and TRBJ1-2, is as follows: SAVISQKPSRDICQRGTSLTIQCQVDSQVTMMFWYRQQPGQSLTLIATANQGSEATYESGFVIDKFPISRPNLTFSTLTVSNMSPEDSSIYLCSGGDRYGYTFGSGTRLTVV.

This sequence joins TRBV10-3 and TRBJ1-5; D might be TRBD1 (6 bases). The CDR3 is 13 residues long. Trimming removed 4 bases at V and 7 bases at J, with 11 bases between. The germline V gene encodes CDR1 ENHRY and CDR2 SYGVKD. The CDR3 here is CAISAGGGQPQHF. The CDR3 coding sequence is TGTGCCATCAGTGCGGGGGGCGGCCAGCCCCAGCATTTT.

This CDR3 is CASSQQGNQPQHF. DNA of the CDR3: TGTGCCAGCAGCCAACAGGGGAATCAGCCCCAGCATTTT. The rearrangement joins TRBV11-2 to TRBJ1-5; TRBD1 matches at 7 bases. The CDR3 runs to 13 residues. With V trimmed by 5 bases and J by 4 bases, 2 bases remained unmatched. Germline CDR1 reads SGHAT; CDR2 reads FQNNGV.

This clone appeared once. The rearrangement joins TRBV7-3 to TRBJ2-1; 8 nucleotides agree with TRBD2. CDR3 length equals 16 residues. Germline CDR1 SGHTA, CDR2 FQGTGA. The ends lost 4 bases at V and 7 bases at J; junction bases unmatched: 12. The CDR3 sequence is CASSSSLAGGINEQFF. The CDR3 DNA sequence: TGTGCCAGCAGCTCCAGCCTCGCGGGGGGAATAAATGAGCAGTTCTTC.

This rearrangement joins TRBV12-3 or TRBV12-4 to TRBJ1-2; 7 bases map to TRBD1. This CDR3 comprises 13 residues. With 6 bases clipped from V and 5 bases from J, the junction kept 6 bases outside the gene matches. CDR3 nucleotides: TGTGCCAGCAGGCGACAGGGACGATATGGCTACACCTTC. Its translation is CASRRQGRYGYTF.

For the CDR3, the DNA is TGTGCCAGTAGCGGGGGGAATCTTATTGGCTACACCTTC. Its protein product is CASSGGNLIGYTF. This sequence joins TRBV19 and TRBJ1-2, with D possibly being TRBD1 (5 bases). The V end was cut by 6 bases, the J end by 7 bases, with 15 bases between. The CDR3 is 13 residues long. Germline CDR1 is LNHDA and CDR2 is SQIVND (reference sequence).

The chain is built from TRBV19 and TRBJ1-2, with a weak D call TRBD1 (5 bases). CDR1 and CDR2 (germline): LNHDA, SQIVND (reference sequence). The CDR3 is 14 residues long. V was cut by 3 bases and J by 4 bases, with 12 bases left in between. This chain's CDR3 is CASSMGQGSYGYTF. As DNA, the CDR3 is TGTGCCAGTAGTATGGGCCAGGGATCCTATGGCTACACCTTC.

V usage is TRBV5-4 and J usage is TRBJ2-1; D is ambiguous. The V end lost 0 bases, the J end lost 4 bases, and 5 bases lay between the germline ends. This CDR3 comprises 13 residues. The germline gives CDR1 SGHNT, CDR2 YYREEE (reference sequence). CDR3 residues: CASSLVGYNEQFF. The CDR3 DNA is TGTGCCAGCAGCTTGGTCGGGTACAATGAGCAGTTCTTC.

The chain couples TRBV6-5 to TRBJ1-6; D gene unclear. Deletions cut 4 bases from V and 2 bases from J, with 6 bases between. This CDR3 has 14 residues. CDR1 and CDR2 (germline): MNHEY, SVGAGI. In DNA form, the CDR3 reads TGTGCCAGCAGTTTCAGGACCTATAATTCACCCCTCCACTTT. Protein: CASSFRTYNSPLHF.

The rearrangement joins TRBV7-2 to TRBJ2-7, with D maybe TRBD1 (6 bases). CDR3 length equals 16 residues. CDR1 and CDR2 (germline): SGHTA, FQGNSA. Between the trimmed V and J ends, which lost 3 bases and 0 bases, there was a span of 15 bases. CDR3: CASSLGALRSSYEQYF. The CDR3 bases are TGTGCCAGCAGCTTGGGGGCCTTGCGGAGCTCCTACGAGCAGTACTTC.

This chain uses TRBV28 with TRBJ2-2; the D gene is possibly TRBD2 (6 bases). The CDR3 runs to 16 residues. Trimming removed 6 bases at V and 2 bases at J, with 16 bases between. Germline loops: CDR1 MDHEN, CDR2 SYDVKM. CDR3: CASSAPRGSNTGELFF. CDR3 nucleotide sequence: TGTGCCAGCAGCGCCCCTCGGGGGAGTAACACCGGGGAGCTGTTTTTT.

The V gene is TRBV5-1, the J gene TRBJ2-3, with 7 bases that match TRBD1. This CDR3 has 15 residues. V lost 3 bases and J lost 0; bases outside the gene matches: 4. Germline V CDR1 and CDR2: SGHRS, YFSETQ. The CDR3 here is CASSSGQASTDTQYF. As DNA, the CDR3 is TGCGCCAGCAGCTCAGGACAGGCTAGCACAGATACGCAGTATTTT.

V gene TRBV4-2 combines with J gene TRBJ2-7; 7 bases fit TRBD2. The germline V gene encodes CDR1 LGHNA and CDR2 YNFKEQ. This CDR3 has 14 residues. The junction had 6 bases not matched to a gene; V was cut back by 4 bases and J by 3 bases. CDR3 residues: CASSPRGESYEQYF. CDR3 in DNA: TGTGCCAGCAGCCCCCGGGGGGAGAGCTACGAGCAGTACTTC.

This CDR3 reads CASSPGLLAGGHSQFF. As DNA, the CDR3 is TGTGCCAGCAGCCCGGGCCTACTAGCGGGGGGACACTCGCAGTTCTTC. The chain combines TRBV7-2 with TRBJ2-1; 12 bases match TRBD2. The CDR3 runs to 16 residues. The V gene's germline CDR1 is SGHTA and CDR2 FQGNSA. Trimming removed 5 bases from V and 12 bases from J; junction bases left unmatched: 14. The whole variable domain, filled in from reference TRBV7-2 and TRBJ2-1, reads GAGVSQSPSNKVTEKGKDVELRCDPISGHTALYWYRQSLGQGLEFLIYFQGNSAPDKSGLPSDRFSAERTGGSVSTLTIQRTQQEDSAVYLCASSPGLLAGGHSQFFGPGTRLTVL.

The chain couples TRBV25-1 to TRBJ1-2; unclear D gene. Germline V gene lookup returns CDR1 MGHDK and CDR2 SYGVNS. Trimming stripped 10 bases from V and 2 bases from J, with 14 bases between. The CDR3 has 13 residues. The CDR3 is CATRPGGNYGYTF. The CDR3 DNA is TGTGCCACCCGCCCGGGTGGGAACTATGGCTACACCTTC.

The CDR3 protein is CASSLAGEITGELFF. The CDR3 bases are TGTGCCAGCAGCTTAGCAGGGGAGATCACCGGGGAGCTGTTTTTT. This chain links TRBV11-2 with TRBJ2-2; tentative D call: TRBD1 (6 bases). CDR1 SGHAT and CDR2 FQNNGV come from the germline V gene. The CDR3 contains 15 residues. Trimming took off 1 base at V and 4 bases at J, with 10 bases between the two ends. The variable domain in full, completed from reference TRBV11-2 and TRBJ2-2, reads EAGVAQSPRYKIIEKRQSVAFWCNPISGHATLYWYQQILGQGPKLLIQFQNNGVVDDSQLPKDRFSAERLKGVDSTLKIQPAKLEDSAVYLCASSLAGEITGELFFGEGSRLTVL.

The rearrangement links TRBV2 to TRBJ1-5; 7 nucleotides agree with TRBD1. The CDR3 extends over 15 amino acids. CDR1 SNHLY and CDR2 FYNNEI come from the germline V gene. V lost 5 bases to trimming and J lost 1 base; unmatched junction nucleotides: 5. CDR3 sequence reads: CASSLNRGSNQPQHF. The CDR3 DNA reads as TGTGCCAGCAGTCTAAACAGGGGAAGCAATCAGCCCCAGCATTTT.

This clone was counted once. V gene TRBV27 combines with J gene TRBJ2-4, with TRBD2 matching over 7 bases. CDR3 length: 14 amino acids. After removal of 4 bases from V and 0 bases from J, the junction contained 0 bases not matched to a gene. Per germline, CDR1 MNHEY and CDR2 SMNVEV (reference sequence). The CDR3: CASSWGGAKNIQYF. The CDR3 region has the DNA TGTGCCAGCAGTTGGGGGGGAGCCAAAAACATTCAGTACTTC.

CDR3 in DNA: TGCGCCAGCAACAGGGGCCGCAACGAGCAGTACTTC. This gives the protein CASNRGRNEQYF. The chain is built from TRBV10-2 and TRBJ2-7; 7 bases are a match to TRBD1. The CDR3 has 12 amino acids. V was pared by 7 bases and J by 5 bases, with 5 bases of the junction left unmatched. Germline assignment: CDR1 WSHSY and CDR2 SAAADI.

The chain has TRBV5-1 and TRBJ2-2, with D possibly TRBD1 on 5 matching bases. V lost 4 bases and J 5 bases, leaving 12 bases between the germline ends. The germline V gene encodes CDR1 SGHRS and CDR2 YFSETQ. This CDR3 spans 14 amino acids. CDR3 in amino acids: CASSGQGITGELFF. CDR3 sequence (DNA): TGCGCCAGCAGCGGGCAGGGTATAACCGGGGAGCTGTTTTTT.

V usage is TRBV3-1 (or the pseudogene TRBV3-2) and J usage is TRBJ1-1; 8 bases are shared with TRBD1. Germline V lookup: CDR1 LGHDT, CDR2 YNNKEL (reference sequence). Trimming took 3 bases from V and 1 from J; bases not matched to a gene: 4. This CDR3 comprises 15 residues. CDR3 residues: CASSHSDRGNTEAFF. The CDR3 DNA reads as TGTGCCAGCAGCCATAGCGACAGGGGGAACACTGAAGCTTTCTTT.

J is TRBJ1-4 and V is TRBV6-1, with a weak D call TRBD1 (6 bases). The CDR3 contains 17 residues. Germline lookup yields CDR1 MNHNS and CDR2 SASEGT. V was clipped by 2 bases and J by 0 bases, with 13 bases between them. The CDR3 DNA reads as TGTGCCAGCAGTGAATTCTGGGCAGGGGCAACTAATGAAAAACTGTTTTTT. Encoded protein: CASSEFWAGATNEKLFF.

The chain recombines TRBV7-9 with TRBJ2-5; 11 nucleotides align to TRBD2. The V and J ends lost 5 bases and 4 bases, in that order; junction bases with no gene match: 3. This CDR3 has 14 amino acids. Germline lookup yields CDR1 SEHNR and CDR2 FQNEAQ (reference sequence). The CDR3 nucleotides are TGTGCCAGCAGCCCAGGGACTAGCGGAGAGACCCAGTACTTC. Protein product: CASSPGTSGETQYF.